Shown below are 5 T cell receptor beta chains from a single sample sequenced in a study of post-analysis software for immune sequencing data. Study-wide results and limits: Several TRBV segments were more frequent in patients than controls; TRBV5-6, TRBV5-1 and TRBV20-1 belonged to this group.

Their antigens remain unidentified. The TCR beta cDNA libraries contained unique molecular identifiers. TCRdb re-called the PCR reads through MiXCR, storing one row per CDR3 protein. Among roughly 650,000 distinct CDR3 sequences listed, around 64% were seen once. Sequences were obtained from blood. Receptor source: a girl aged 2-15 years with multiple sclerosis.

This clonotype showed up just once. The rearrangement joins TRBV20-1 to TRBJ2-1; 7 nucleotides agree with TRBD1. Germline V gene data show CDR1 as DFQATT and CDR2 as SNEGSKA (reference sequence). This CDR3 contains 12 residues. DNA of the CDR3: TGCAGGCCCGGACAGGACGACAATGAGCAGTTCTTC. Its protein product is CRPGQDDNEQFF.

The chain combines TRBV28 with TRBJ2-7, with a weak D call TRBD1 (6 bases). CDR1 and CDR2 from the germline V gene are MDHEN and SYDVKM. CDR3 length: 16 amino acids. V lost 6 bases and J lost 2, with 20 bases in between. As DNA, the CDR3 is TGTGCCAGCAGCGCGACCCCATGGACAGAGGCCTACGAGCAGTACTTC. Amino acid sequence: CASSATPWTEAYEQYF.

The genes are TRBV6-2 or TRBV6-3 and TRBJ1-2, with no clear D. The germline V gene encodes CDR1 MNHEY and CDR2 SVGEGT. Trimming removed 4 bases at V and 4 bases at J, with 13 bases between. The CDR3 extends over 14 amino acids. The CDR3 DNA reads TGTGCCAGCAGTTCGCCGACGGGGATCTATGGCTACACCTTC. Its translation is CASSSPTGIYGYTF.

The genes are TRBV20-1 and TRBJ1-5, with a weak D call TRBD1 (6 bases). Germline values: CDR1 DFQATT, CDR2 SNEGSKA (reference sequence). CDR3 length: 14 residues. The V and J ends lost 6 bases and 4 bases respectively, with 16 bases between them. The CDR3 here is CSAHRGAGNQPQHF. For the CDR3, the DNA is TGCAGTGCCCATAGGGGGGCAGGGAATCAGCCCCAGCATTTT.

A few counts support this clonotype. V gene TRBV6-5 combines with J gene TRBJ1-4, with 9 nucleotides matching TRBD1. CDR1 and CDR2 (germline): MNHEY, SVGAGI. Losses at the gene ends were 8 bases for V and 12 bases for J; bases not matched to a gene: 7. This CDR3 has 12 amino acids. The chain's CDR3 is CASGRTGEELFF. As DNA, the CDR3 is TGTGCCAGCGGCCGGACAGGGGAAGAACTGTTTTTT.